This paragraph covers one T cell receptor beta chain sequence. As yet, its antigen is unknown. The germline V and J ends were trimmed by 0 bases and 4 bases, with 10 bases remaining between them. This CDR3 contains 14 residues. CDR1 MNHEY and CDR2 SMNVEV come from the germline V gene (reference sequence). Using immunoSEQ multiplex PCR, the repertoire was profiled, and TCRdb retains in-frame clones only, with some absent. This sample has 75,000 to 85,000 clones, with 92% found just once. Stable patients also lacked confetti depigmentation, a sign of active vitiligo. The source of the sample is a study of resident and recirculating memory T cells in vitiligo. Study details: Shave-biopsy epidermis from lesional and nonlesional skin was sequenced alongside PBMCs. Study results and caveats: No single dominant TCR clone appeared; lesion clonality varied. Different lesions suggested infiltration by different T cell clones.

V and J are TRBV27 and TRBJ2-7; perhaps TRBD2 as D (6 bases). The TCR originated in a male donor with vitiligo. Sequenced sample: blood. This CDR3 is CASSLSGGLYEQYF. DNA for the CDR3: TGTGCCAGCAGTTTATCGGGGGGATTGTACGAGCAGTACTTC.